This TCR beta chain was profiled in a study of CD8 T cell repertoires and HIV-1 epitope variants. Findings and limits, study-wide: Roughly nine antigen-specific TCR beta clonotypes were found; roughly 6 seemed cross-reactive to variants.

Of note for this clone: Its antigen is unknown.

On the immunoSEQ platform, TCR beta CDR3s were sequenced at survey depth. Here immunoSEQ multiplex PCR was the method, and the copy in TCRdb shows in-frame clones only, minus some. The repertoire has a few thousand clones, less than 70% of them found once; the top ten carry around 43%. Trimming cost V 2 bases and J 3 bases, with 5 bases left between them. Germline V lookup: CDR1 MNHNS, CDR2 SASEGT. This CDR3 comprises 13 residues. The chain carries TRBV6-1 and TRBJ2-1; D is unclear. The source of this sequence is a male donor with HIV. Sequencing was carried out using cultured CD8+ T cells derived from PBMCs. The CDR3 DNA is TGTGCCAGCAGTGAACTGAACTACAATGAGCAGTTCTTC. It yields the protein CASSELNYNEQFF.